These 3 T cell receptor beta chains were sequenced from one sample in a study of T cell repertoires in ileal Crohn's disease. TCRdb's table, derived via immunoSEQ multiplex PCR, lists solely in-frame clones and lacks some. The sample includes some 3,500 clones, more than 75% of them seen just once. Lamina propria lymphocytes from surgical specimens were isolated on a density gradient before sorting. The material sequenced was CD4+ T cells sorted from the ileum. The receptor set was obtained from an adult with Crohn's disease.

The gene calls are TRBV27 and TRBJ2-3; 7 bases match TRBD2. Germline-derived CDR1 and CDR2 are MNHEY and SMNVEV (reference sequence). V gave up 3 bases and J gave up 4 bases; unmatched junction bases: 7. This CDR3 spans 15 amino acids. The CDR3 loop reads CASSLTSSSPDTQYF. The CDR3 DNA follows: TGTGCCAGCAGTTTGACTAGCTCTTCCCCAGATACGCAGTATTTT.

Worth noting for this clone: Other DNA sequences of this sample code for an identical CDR3. V gene TRBV18 combines with J gene TRBJ2-5; D is ambiguous. CDR3 size: 13 residues. V shed 6 bases and J shed 2 bases, with 10 bases lying between them. Per germline, CDR1 KGHSH and CDR2 LQKENI. In nucleotides, the CDR3 is TGTGCCAGCTCGCCAACGCGGCAAGAGACCCAGTACTTC. Protein product: CASSPTRQETQYF. The full variable domain, in which reference TRBV18 and TRBJ2-5 provide the parts outside the CDR3, is NAGVMQNPRHLVRRRGQEARLRCSPMKGHSHVYWYRQLPEEGLKFMVYLQKENIIDESGMPKERFSAEFPKEGPSILRIQQVVRGDSAAYFCASSPTRQETQYFGPGTRLLVL.

V usage is TRBV6-6 and J usage is TRBJ2-3; 10 bases are a match to TRBD2. After removal of 4 bases from V and 5 bases from J, the junction contained 6 bases not matched to a gene. CDR1 is MNHNY and CDR2 is SVGAGI in the germline V gene (reference sequence). CDR3 length equals 15 residues. Here the CDR3 reads CASSFSGGQKDTQYF. The DNA for the CDR3 is TGTGCCAGCAGTTTTAGCGGGGGGCAGAAAGATACGCAGTATTTT.